This T cell receptor beta chain came from a study of CD8 T cells in ankylosing spondylitis. Study-wide results and limits: Seemingly characteristic of ankylosing spondylitis blood was a TCR beta motif consisting of fewer than 10 highly homologous variants. Matched ankylosing spondylitis synovial fluid reportedly contained a significantly enriched population of disease-linked clones. CD8+ by phenotype, disease-linked clones were relatively rare in peripheral blood.

For this clonotype: What it recognizes is unknown.

The authors made TCR beta libraries by quantitative 5'-RACE with molecular barcodes. TCRdb reprocessed the 5' RACE reads via MiXCR and lists one record per CDR3 protein. This table holds around 890,000 distinct CDR3 sequences, about 11% found once. The CDR3 contains 12 residues. Germline V gene lookup returns CDR1 SEHNR and CDR2 FQNEAQ (reference sequence). Trimming cost V 4 bases and J 9 bases, with 10 bases left between them. The rearrangement joins TRBV7-9 to TRBJ2-1, with D perhaps matching TRBD1 or TRBD2 (5 bases each). Sequenced input: blood, either unsorted or a sorted T cell fraction (not recorded which). The source of this sequence is a male donor with ankylosing spondylitis. Here the CDR3 DNA reads TGTGCCAGCAGCTCCCCGGGACCTGAGCAGTTCTTC. This encodes CASSSPGPEQFF.